This TCR beta chain was captured by sequencing in a study of vaccination and CD4 T cells after COVID-19. CD4+ T cells that had been cultured provided DNA sequenced with the Oncomine TCR Beta short-read assay. MiXCR, run by TCRdb on the PCR reads, gives a single entry per CDR3 protein. The table has roughly 20,000 distinct CDR3 sequences, about 42% seen once. The CDR3 totals 14 residues. Germline values: CDR1 KGHDR, CDR2 SFDVKD. V lost 1 base to trimming and J lost 0 bases, with 3 bases between them. About this clonotype: Antigen unknown.

Treatment denoted: roughly 10-day PBMC culture with coronavirus spike peptide pools or control peptides (ViraFEST assay). The sequence derives from a human donor who received a COVID-19 vaccine. The chain uses TRBV24-1 and TRBJ2-1; D gene unclear. Sample: CD4+ T cells from blood, cultured in vitro, taken before SARS-CoV-2 vaccination. CDR3: CATSDFSSYNEQFF. CDR3 nucleotide sequence: TGTGCCACCAGTGATTTCAGCTCCTACAATGAGCAGTTCTTC.